This is a list of T cell receptor beta chains from one sample in a study of T-cell memory formation after mild COVID-19. TCRdb passed the 5' RACE reads through MiXCR, listing each CDR3 protein once. Among 500,000 to 550,000 distinct CDR3 sequences, about a fifth were seen once, and the ten largest hold about an eighth. Sequenced sample: PBMCs or a T cell subset sorted from them (not recorded which). Receptor source: an adult woman who had mild COVID-19 (a few samples of this study predate the infection). Cell type and time point are not known. CDR3s include the opening cysteine and the closing phenylalanine or tryptophan. The D gene is left open where the match is weak. Clone size is shown for a subset of rows, as once, few, many or a class of expanded clone.

>few|-|TRBV2|TRBJ2-2
CASIRDPWANTGELFF
TGTGCCAGCATCCGGGACCCTTGGGCGAACACCGGGGAGCTGTTTTTT
>-|-|TRBV12-3/TRBV12-4|TRBJ1-1
CASRSAGADTEAFF
TGTGCCAGCAGATCAGCGGGGGCAGACACTGAAGCTTTCTTT
>many|TRBD2|TRBV7-6|TRBJ2-3
CASSLAGRGDTQYF
TGTGCCAGCAGCTTAGCGGGGAGGGGAGATACGCAGTATTTT
>-|-|TRBV11-3|TRBJ1-2
CASSGGPILYYGYTF
TGTGCCAGCAGCGGTGGACCGATTCTTTACTATGGCTACACCTTC
>-|TRBD2|TRBV2|TRBJ2-3
CASSERIVGGTSTDTQYF
TGTGCCAGCAGTGAGAGGATCGTCGGGGGGACCAGCACAGATACGCAGTATTTT
>-|-|TRBV12-5|TRBJ2-7
CASGRSTQISYEQYF
TGTGCTAGTGGACGTTCGACCCAAATCTCCTACGAGCAGTACTTC
>-|TRBD1|TRBV12-3/TRBV12-4|TRBJ2-1
CASSLGTGLLRNEQFF
TGTGCCAGCAGTTTAGGGACAGGTCTCCTACGGAATGAGCAGTTCTTC
>few|-|TRBV6-5|TRBJ2-7
CASSYSDWGTYEQYF
TGTGCCAGCAGTTACTCGGACTGGGGGACCTACGAGCAGTACTTC
>-|TRBD2|TRBV5-1|TRBJ2-5
CASTILAGGRGETQYF
TGCGCCAGCACCATACTAGCGGGGGGCCGAGGAGAGACCCAGTACTTC
>-|-|TRBV18|TRBJ2-4
CASSRTAADIQYF
TGTGCCAGCTCGCGGACAGCAGCGGACATTCAGTACTTC
>few|-|TRBV7-2|TRBJ1-1
CASSLNWRNAEAFF
TGTGCCAGCAGCTTGAATTGGAGGAACGCTGAAGCTTTCTTT
>few|-|TRBV5-6|TRBJ2-7
CASSLPSNEQYF
TGTGCCAGCAGCTTGCCTTCGAACGAGCAGTACTTC
>-|-|TRBV30|TRBJ2-7
CAWGPGLLSSYEQYF
TGTGCCTGGGGCCCAGGACTACTGAGCTCCTACGAGCAGTACTTC
>few|-|TRBV6-6|TRBJ2-5
CASRGDGEETQYF
TGTGCCAGCAGGGGGGACGGAGAAGAGACCCAGTACTTC
>few|-|TRBV7-2|TRBJ2-1
CASSSGPDMEADNEQFF
TGTGCCAGCAGCTCCGGGCCGGATATGGAGGCCGACAATGAGCAGTTCTTC
>-|TRBD1|TRBV7-6|TRBJ2-1
CASSFQGASSYNEQFF
TGTGCCAGCAGCTTCCAGGGGGCGAGCTCCTACAATGAGCAGTTCTTC
>few|-|TRBV7-9|TRBJ1-2
CASSLPLIENYGYTF
TGTGCCAGCAGCTTACCCCTGATAGAGAACTATGGCTACACCTTC
>-|-|TRBV27|TRBJ2-3
CASSSPLRGETQYF
TGTGCCAGCAGTTCCCCCCTGCGCGGGGAGACGCAGTATTTT
>-|TRBD2|TRBV6-6|TRBJ2-1
CASTPKTSGDNEQFF
TGTGCCAGCACCCCCAAGACTAGCGGGGACAATGAGCAGTTCTTC
>-|TRBD1|TRBV19|TRBJ1-5
CASTPTGGSWPQHF
TGTGCCAGTACCCCGACAGGGGGGAGCTGGCCCCAGCATTTT
>-|TRBD1|TRBV12-3/TRBV12-4|TRBJ2-3
CASRTGDADTQYF
TGTGCCAGCCGAACAGGGGACGCAGATACGCAGTATTTT
>few|TRBD2|TRBV20-1|TRBJ2-1
CSVFGRSWNEQFF
TGCAGTGTTTTCGGGAGGTCGTGGAATGAGCAGTTCTTC
>-|-|TRBV7-8|TRBJ1-1
CASSSNTGEAFF
TGTGCCAGCAGCTCTAACACGGGTGAAGCTTTCTTT
>-|-|TRBV24-1|TRBJ2-6
CATSEPGPSSGANVLTF
TGTGCCACCAGTGAGCCGGGACCAAGCTCTGGGGCCAACGTCCTGACTTTC
>few|-|TRBV5-1|TRBJ2-2
CASSWVEYNTGELFF
TGCGCCAGCAGCTGGGTTGAATACAACACCGGGGAGCTGTTTTTT
>-|TRBD1|TRBV6-5|TRBJ2-6
CASSRGQGSGANVLTF
TGTGCCAGCAGTCGGGGACAGGGTTCTGGGGCCAACGTCCTGACTTTC
>few|TRBD1|TRBV5-1|TRBJ1-1
CASSVRQGASTEAFF
TGCGCCAGCAGCGTTCGACAGGGGGCTAGCACTGAAGCTTTCTTT
>once|-|TRBV19|TRBJ1-2
CASSILRDYGYTF
TGTGCCAGTAGTATCCTGAGAGACTATGGCTACACCTTC
>-|TRBD2|TRBV10-3|TRBJ2-7
CAISESGLSGGPEQYF
TGTGCCATCAGTGAGTCGGGCCTCAGCGGGGGGCCCGAGCAGTACTTC
>-|-|TRBV7-9|TRBJ2-3
CASSRADSAGDTQYF
TGTGCCAGCAGCAGAGCTGACTCGGCGGGGGATACGCAGTATTTT
>-|-|TRBV6-6|TRBJ1-5
CASSYSIGEVSNQPQHF
TGTGCCAGCAGTTACTCGATAGGGGAGGTGAGCAATCAGCCCCAGCATTTT
>-|-|TRBV7-6|TRBJ2-7
CASSFDPGPNYEQYF
TGTGCCAGCAGCTTTGATCCCGGGCCCAATTACGAGCAGTACTTC
>-|TRBD1|TRBV6-6|TRBJ2-2
CASSKTGAGAGELFF
TGTGCCAGCAGTAAGACAGGGGCTGGGGCCGGGGAGCTGTTTTTT
>few|TRBD1|TRBV15|TRBJ2-7
CATSSPNRGLYEQYF
TGTGCCACCAGCAGCCCTAACAGGGGGCTTTACGAGCAGTACTTC
>-|TRBD1|TRBV29-1|TRBJ1-4
CSVQRQGGREKLFF
TGCAGCGTTCAAAGACAGGGCGGTAGAGAAAAACTGTTTTTT
>few|-|TRBV11-3|TRBJ1-5
CASSLLYGQPQHF
TGTGCCAGCAGCCTCCTCTACGGCCAGCCCCAGCATTTT
>-|-|TRBV11-2|TRBJ2-1
CASSIRLGSYNEQFF
TGTGCCAGCAGCATTAGACTGGGCTCCTACAATGAGCAGTTCTTC
>-|TRBD2|TRBV6-5|TRBJ2-5
CASTGRGGKTQYF
TGTGCCAGCACAGGGCGGGGGGGCAAGACCCAGTACTTC